These 30 T cell receptor beta chains were all obtained from the same sample, sequenced in a study of OX40 agonist ivuxolimab in advanced cancers. Libraries were prepared by immunoSEQ multiplex PCR; TCRdb keeps only in-frame clonotypes and omits some of them. Of 45,000 to 60,000 clones in the sample, around nine tenths were seen once. The specimen was CD4+ or CD8+ T cells sorted from blood, collected in a trial of the OX40 agonist ivuxolimab. Receptor source: an adult with an advanced solid tumor such as melanoma, head and neck, liver or kidney cancer.

The V call is TRBV6-5, the J call TRBJ1-4, with D maybe TRBD1 (6 bases). The CDR3 extends over 14 amino acids. Between the trimmed V and J ends, which lost 2 bases and 7 bases, there was a span of 11 bases. Germline-derived CDR1 and CDR2 are MNHEY and SVGAGI. CDR3 nucleotides: TGTGCCAGCAGTTACGGGGGGGCTGGTGAAAAACTGTTTTTT. Translated, it gives CASSYGGAGEKLFF.

CDR3: CASSLGVSGEYEQYF. DNA for the CDR3: TGTGCCAGCAGCTTAGGTGTTAGCGGAGAATACGAGCAGTACTTC. The rearrangement links TRBV7-2 to TRBJ2-7; maybe TRBD2 (6 bases). Germline values: CDR1 SGHTA, CDR2 FQGNSA. Trimming left V 1 base short and J 4 bases short, with 14 bases between. This CDR3 region has 15 residues.

The V gene is TRBV29-1, the J gene TRBJ1-1, with TRBD1 as a possible D gene (5 bases). The CDR3 sequence is 15 residues long. Per germline, CDR1 SQVTM and CDR2 ANQGSEA. V lost 4 bases and J 0 bases, leaving 15 bases between the germline ends. The chain's CDR3 is CSVGAGWAMNTEAFF. The CDR3 DNA reads as TGCAGCGTTGGGGCAGGGTGGGCTATGAACACTGAAGCTTTCTTT. The complete variable domain, with remaining parts taken from reference TRBV29-1 and TRBJ1-1, reads SAVISQKPSRDICQRGTSLTIQCQVDSQVTMMFWYRQQPGQSLTLIATANQGSEATYESGFVIDKFPISRPNLTFSTLTVSNMSPEDSSIYLCSVGAGWAMNTEAFFGQGTRLTVV.

The gene calls are TRBV7-6 and TRBJ2-7; no reliable D call. CDR1 SGHVS and CDR2 FNYEAQ come from the germline V gene. The CDR3 is 14 amino acids. With 1 base removed from V and 4 bases from J, the gap between germline ends came to 11 bases. The CDR3 spells CASSLDGPQYEQYF. CDR3 coding DNA: TGTGCCAGCAGCTTAGACGGACCTCAGTACGAGCAGTACTTC. Full variable domain (missing parts from reference TRBV7-6 and TRBJ2-7): GAGVSQSPRYKVTKRGQDVALRCDPISGHVSLYWYRQALGQGPEFLTYFNYEAQQDKSGLPNDRFSAERPEGSISTLTIQRTEQRDSAMYRCASSLDGPQYEQYFGPGTRLTVT.

The V gene is TRBV18, the J gene TRBJ2-2; D perhaps matches TRBD2 (5 bases). This CDR3 is built from 16 residues. V was cut by 3 bases and J by 3 bases, with 14 bases left in between. Germline V gives CDR1 KGHSH, CDR2 LQKENI. The DNA for the CDR3 is TGTGCCAGCTCACCTTTTACTAGTCCGGACACCGGGGAGCTGTTTTTT. Translating it yields CASSPFTSPDTGELFF.

The J gene is TRBJ2-1, the V gene TRBV18; 10 bases map to TRBD2. CDR1 is KGHSH, CDR2 LQKENI, per germline. V shed 0 bases, J shed 7 bases, and the junction held 3 bases outside the gene matches. The CDR3 is 15 residues long. CDR3 DNA: TGTGCCAGCTCACCACCCAGCGGGAGGGCAAATGAGCAGTTCTTC. Translation: CASSPPSGRANEQFF.

The DNA of the CDR3 is TGTGCCAGCAGTGATACGACGCCTATCCTCAACACCATATATTTT. It specifies CASSDTTPILNTIYF. J is TRBJ1-3 and V is TRBV2; the D is unclear. The ends were cut back, 3 bases at V and 7 bases at J, with 16 bases in the middle. The CDR3 covers 15 residues. Germline lookup yields CDR1 SNHLY and CDR2 FYNNEI.

The chain joins TRBV25-1 to TRBJ1-5; D not resolved. Trimming shortened V by 5 bases and J by 9 bases, and 20 bases separated the two germline ends. The CDR3 is 15 residues long. Germline-derived CDR1 and CDR2 are MGHDK and SYGVNS. CDR3 in amino acids: CASSQKTRERRPQHF. The CDR3 bases are TGTGCCAGCAGTCAGAAGACGCGGGAACGGAGGCCCCAGCATTTT.

The chain uses TRBV11-2 and TRBJ1-5; D gene uncertain. CDR3 size: 13 residues. Germline V CDR1 and CDR2: SGHAT, FQNNGV. The V and J ends lost 1 base and 5 bases respectively, with 6 bases between them. CDR3: CASSLALDQPQHF. The CDR3 bases are TGTGCCAGCAGCTTAGCGCTGGATCAGCCCCAGCATTTT.

The chain joins TRBV6-5 to TRBJ1-5; the D gene is possibly TRBD1 (6 bases). The V end was cut by 2 bases, the J end by 9 bases, with 14 bases between. The germline V gene has CDR1 MNHEY and CDR2 SVGAGI. The CDR3 has 14 amino acids. The chain's CDR3 is CASSYDRSSPPQHF. The CDR3 DNA sequence: TGTGCCAGCAGTTACGACAGGTCTTCTCCGCCCCAGCATTTT.

V and J are TRBV2 and TRBJ1-2; D is perhaps TRBD1 (5 bases). In germline, CDR1 is SNHLY, CDR2 FYNNEI. The CDR3 runs 15 residues. V was clipped by 6 bases and J by 4 bases, with 18 bases between them. In nucleotides, the CDR3 is TGTGCCAGCAGCCCTCGGACGGACACAATCTATGGCTACACCTTC. It is translated as CASSPRTDTIYGYTF. The full variable domain, with the rest looked up from reference TRBV2 and TRBJ1-2, is EPEVTQTPSHQVTQMGQEVILRCVPISNHLYFYWYRQILGQKVEFLVSFYNNEISEKSEIFDDQFSVERPDGSNFTLKIRSTKLEDSAMYFCASSPRTDTIYGYTFGSGTRLTVV.

In DNA form, the CDR3 reads TGCGCCAGCAGCTTGGGACGGAGCACAGATACGCAGTATTTT. The encoded protein is CASSLGRSTDTQYF. The J gene is TRBJ2-3, the V gene TRBV5-1; D gene unclear. The germline V gene encodes CDR1 SGHRS and CDR2 YFSETQ. V was shortened by 0 bases and J by 0 bases, with 5 bases between the two germline ends. The CDR3 consists of 14 residues.

With regard to this clone: Other DNA sequences from this sample encode an identical CDR3 as well. This chain links TRBV27 with TRBJ2-5, with TRBD1 matching 9 bases. The CDR3 length is 15 residues. Germline assignment: CDR1 MNHEY and CDR2 SMNVEV (reference sequence). The junction had 5 bases not matched to a gene; V was cut back by 5 bases and J by 1 base. CDR3 in amino acids: CASSPMTGGQETQYF. CDR3 nucleotides: TGTGCCAGCAGTCCCATGACAGGGGGCCAAGAGACCCAGTACTTC.

CDR3 in DNA: TGTGCCAGCAGTTCGACCCTAGGACAGAGTAATGAAAAACTGTTTTTT. Residues: CASSSTLGQSNEKLFF. The V call is TRBV27, the J call TRBJ1-4; perhaps TRBD1 as D (6 bases). V was shortened by 4 bases and J by 4 bases, with 16 bases between the two germline ends. This CDR3 region has 16 residues. Germline CDR1 MNHEY, CDR2 SMNVEV (reference sequence).

The chain joins TRBV5-1 to TRBJ2-1; 9 positions agree with TRBD2. V dropped 0 bases and J dropped 7; count of bases not matched to a gene: 17. Germline assignment: CDR1 SGHRS and CDR2 YFSETQ. The CDR3 is made up of 19 amino acids. The CDR3 protein is CASSLATTSGPKLRNEQFF. The CDR3 DNA reads TGCGCCAGCAGCTTGGCCACGACTAGCGGCCCAAAACTACGGAATGAGCAGTTCTTC.

V and J are TRBV19 and TRBJ2-3; 7 positions agree with TRBD1. The CDR3 contains 14 residues. V shed 3 bases, J shed 6 bases, and the junction held 6 bases outside the gene matches. Germline lookup yields CDR1 LNHDA and CDR2 SQIVND (reference sequence). The chain's CDR3 is CASSMRQGEDTQYF. The CDR3, as DNA: TGTGCCAGTAGTATGCGGCAGGGGGAGGATACGCAGTATTTT.

The rearrangement joins TRBV5-4 to TRBJ1-2, with D possibly matching TRBD1 (5 bases). This CDR3 region has 14 residues. Trimming left V 3 bases short and J 11 bases short, with 20 bases between. Germline assignment: CDR1 SGHNT and CDR2 YYREEE (reference sequence). The CDR3 region has the DNA TGTGCCAGCAGCTGGGACTTTCCTACAGTGGGTTACACCTTC. Encoded protein: CASSWDFPTVGYTF.

The chain combines TRBV5-1 with TRBJ1-1; 9 bases are a match to TRBD1. Germline-derived CDR1 and CDR2 are SGHRS and YFSETQ. V dropped 5 bases and J dropped 3; count of bases not matched to a gene: 5. CDR3 length: 14 amino acids. The CDR3, as DNA: TGCGCCAGCAGAGTTAGACAGGGGGACACTGAAGCTTTCTTT. Translated: CASRVRQGDTEAFF.

This rearrangement joins TRBV9 to TRBJ2-3; D gene ambiguous. V lost 4 bases and J lost 0, with 15 bases in between. This CDR3 is 16 amino acids long. Germline loops: CDR1 SGDLS, CDR2 YYNGEE. The CDR3 here is CASSLTAPTSTDTQYF. DNA of the CDR3: TGTGCCAGCAGCCTTACAGCACCCACCAGCACAGATACGCAGTATTTT. Supplemented by reference TRBV9 and TRBJ2-3, the full variable domain reads DSGVTQTPKHLITATGQRVTLRCSPRSGDLSVYWYQQSLDQGLQFLIQYYNGEERAKGNILERFSAQQFPDLHSELNLSSLELGDSALYFCASSLTAPTSTDTQYFGPGTRLTVL.

The chain combines TRBV28 with TRBJ1-2, with TRBD1 identical over 8 bases. The germline CDR1 and CDR2 sequences are MDHEN and SYDVKM. This CDR3 spans 15 amino acids. With 6 bases clipped from V and 4 bases from J, the junction kept 10 bases outside the gene matches. The CDR3 sequence is CASSQGQGPSYGYTF. The CDR3 DNA follows: TGTGCCAGCAGCCAAGGACAGGGCCCCAGCTATGGCTACACCTTC.

The genes are TRBV2 and TRBJ2-7; 12 bases line up with TRBD2. The V segment lost 5 bases and the J segment 0 bases; nucleotides outside the gene matches: 20. Per the germline V gene, CDR1 is SNHLY and CDR2 is FYNNEI. The CDR3 contains 21 residues. CDR3 DNA sequence: TGTGCCAGCAGTTGGTCTAGCGGGAGGGGGGTAGTAGGTGCCAGCTCCTACGAGCAGTACTTC. Its translation is CASSWSSGRGVVGASSYEQYF.

The count of this clone is one. This sequence joins TRBV28 and TRBJ2-6; D is unresolved. The germline V gene has CDR1 MDHEN and CDR2 SYDVKM. Trimming cost V 6 bases and J 0 bases, with 9 bases left between them. CDR3 length: 15 residues. For the CDR3, the DNA is TGTGCCAGCAGCCCTGTCCTCTCTGGGGCCAACGTCCTGACTTTC. Translation: CASSPVLSGANVLTF. Based on the CDR3 plus reference TRBV28 and TRBJ2-6, the full variable domain is DVKVTQSSRYLVKRTGEKVFLECVQDMDHENMFWYRQDPGLGLRLIYFSYDVKMKEKGDIPEGYSVSREKKERFSLILESASTNQTSMYLCASSPVLSGANVLTFGAGSRLTVL.

V is TRBV28 and J is TRBJ2-2; 8 bases match TRBD2. Looked up from germline, CDR1 is MDHEN and CDR2 is SYDVKM. There are 16 residues in the CDR3. The ends lost 5 bases at V and 0 bases at J; junction bases unmatched: 5. The CDR3 spells CASSLPAGANTGELFF. CDR3 nucleotide sequence: TGTGCCAGCAGTCTCCCAGCGGGAGCGAACACCGGGGAGCTGTTTTTT.

This clone was seen a single time. The genes are TRBV4-2 and TRBJ2-7, with D possibly matching TRBD2 (6 bases). The germline V and J ends were trimmed by 4 bases and 2 bases, with 12 bases remaining between them. The CDR3 loop spans 14 amino acids. Germline V gene sequence: CDR1 LGHNA, CDR2 YNFKEQ. The DNA of the CDR3 is TGTGCCAGCAGCCGGGCGGGATCACCCTACGAGCAGTACTTC. Residues: CASSRAGSPYEQYF.

The chain employs TRBV4-1 and TRBJ1-1; maybe TRBD1 (5 bases). CDR1 and CDR2 from the germline V gene are MGHRA and YSYEKL. Trimming took off 1 base at V and 4 bases at J, with 22 bases between the two ends. This CDR3 has 18 residues. CDR3 in amino acids: CASSQVSGGVTAGTEAFF. The DNA for the CDR3 is TGCGCCAGCAGCCAAGTCTCGGGGGGGGTTACGGCGGGCACTGAAGCTTTCTTT.

This sequence joins TRBV6-1 and TRBJ2-3; maybe TRBD1 (6 bases). The CDR3 has 13 amino acids. Germline assignment: CDR1 MNHNS and CDR2 SASEGT. V lost 2 bases and J lost 4, with 7 bases in between. The CDR3 protein is CASSEPGADTQYF. The CDR3 coding sequence is TGTGCCAGCAGTGAACCAGGGGCAGATACGCAGTATTTT.

The chain carries TRBV11-1 and TRBJ2-1; D might be TRBD1 or TRBD2, each matching 5 bases. Germline V gene sequence: CDR1 SGHAT, CDR2 FQDESV (reference sequence). The CDR3 extends over 13 amino acids. Trimming cost V 6 bases and J 3 bases, with 9 bases left between them. The CDR3 sequence: CASSRGDYNEQFF. The CDR3 DNA sequence: TGTGCCAGCAGTAGAGGGGACTACAATGAGCAGTTCTTC.

The rearrangement uses TRBV11-2 and TRBJ2-2, with a possible D match to TRBD1 (6 bases). Germline lookup yields CDR1 SGHAT and CDR2 FQNNGV. V was shortened by 7 bases and J by 2 bases, with 17 bases between the two germline ends. CDR3 length: 16 amino acids. The CDR3 loop is CASTPGTIANTGELFF. CDR3 nucleotides: TGTGCCAGCACCCCTGGGACAATAGCAAACACCGGGGAGCTGTTTTTT. The full variable domain, completed using reference TRBV11-2 and TRBJ2-2, is EAGVAQSPRYKIIEKRQSVAFWCNPISGHATLYWYQQILGQGPKLLIQFQNNGVVDDSQLPKDRFSAERLKGVDSTLKIQPAKLEDSAVYLCASTPGTIANTGELFFGEGSRLTVL.

The chain joins TRBV7-6 to TRBJ2-7; TRBD2 agrees at 11 bases. Germline lookup yields CDR1 SGHVS and CDR2 FNYEAQ. This CDR3 spans 15 amino acids. V lost 6 bases and J lost 2; bases outside the gene matches: 6. This chain's CDR3 is CASSPGTSGTYEQYF. DNA for the CDR3: TGTGCCAGCAGTCCCGGGACTAGCGGAACCTACGAGCAGTACTTC. Full variable domain (rest looked up from reference TRBV7-6 and TRBJ2-7): GAGVSQSPRYKVTKRGQDVALRCDPISGHVSLYWYRQALGQGPEFLTYFNYEAQQDKSGLPNDRFSAERPEGSISTLTIQRTEQRDSAMYRCASSPGTSGTYEQYFGPGTRLTVT.

The CDR3, as DNA: TGTGCCAATCCTGTCTATGAGCAGTTCTTC. It yields the protein CANPVYEQFF. This rearrangement joins TRBV21-1 to TRBJ2-1; the table's D call, TRBD2, was not checked against the DNA. TRBV21-1 is marked as a pseudogene. This CDR3 region has 10 residues.